This is a list of T cell receptor beta chains from one sample in a study of human T cells and chemical hapten exposure. A single record per CDR3 protein comes from TCRdb applying MiXCR to the reads. The table shows around 120,000 distinct CDR3 sequences, with around 8.5% occurring only once. The sequenced sample was whole blood. These TCRs come from a human donor in good health. Some clones in this sample may be carry-over from other donors' samples. Both conserved end residues are trimmed from each CDR3. Clone size is not always given. Where it is, it says once, few, many or a class for expanded clones.

CDR3aa: SARTDGNTIY
abundance: many
v_gene: TRBV20-1
j_gene: TRBJ1-3

CDR3aa: ASSWNTGELF
abundance: -
v_gene: TRBV5-1
j_gene: TRBJ2-2

CDR3aa: ASSEDRWDSSYEQY
abundance: -
v_gene: TRBV2
j_gene: TRBJ2-7

CDR3aa: ASSPGHNQPQH
abundance: few
v_gene: TRBV18
j_gene: TRBJ1-5

CDR3aa: ATSRVLGGGNQPQH
abundance: few
v_gene: TRBV15
j_gene: TRBJ1-5

CDR3aa: ASSPASDDDEQF
abundance: -
v_gene: TRBV18
j_gene: TRBJ2-1

CDR3aa: ASSPHRDSGYT
abundance: many
v_gene: TRBV18
j_gene: TRBJ1-2

CDR3aa: ASSVDLGELF
abundance: many
v_gene: TRBV7-2
j_gene: TRBJ2-2

CDR3aa: ASSQDDQLHYNEQF
abundance: few
v_gene: TRBV4-1
j_gene: TRBJ2-1

CDR3aa: ASSYLEDRGSEQY
abundance: -
v_gene: TRBV6-5
j_gene: TRBJ2-7

CDR3aa: ASSQERGRLAGENIQY
abundance: -
v_gene: TRBV3-1
j_gene: TRBJ2-4

CDR3aa: ASSSGGRSSYEQY
abundance: -
v_gene: TRBV7-6
j_gene: TRBJ2-7

CDR3aa: ASSQYLAGETQY
abundance: once
v_gene: TRBV14
j_gene: TRBJ2-5

CDR3aa: ASSFLSGTGVYGYT
abundance: -
v_gene: TRBV5-4
j_gene: TRBJ1-2

CDR3aa: ATSRGTSGGADTQY
abundance: few
v_gene: TRBV15
j_gene: TRBJ2-3

CDR3aa: ASSTGTGGNTEAF
abundance: many
v_gene: TRBV7-9
j_gene: TRBJ1-1

CDR3aa: ASSTVDRGREQY
abundance: few
v_gene: TRBV19
j_gene: TRBJ2-7

CDR3aa: SVVGSLYEQY
abundance: few
v_gene: TRBV29-1
j_gene: TRBJ2-7

CDR3aa: ASSLLALAGGPHVRNEQF
abundance: few
v_gene: TRBV2
j_gene: TRBJ2-1

CDR3aa: ASSLAPPTGELF
abundance: -
v_gene: TRBV7-2
j_gene: TRBJ2-2

CDR3aa: ASPSSREGVSEQF
abundance: few
v_gene: TRBV7-9
j_gene: TRBJ2-1

CDR3aa: ASSSWGTGASSGNTIY
abundance: -
v_gene: TRBV7-2
j_gene: TRBJ1-3